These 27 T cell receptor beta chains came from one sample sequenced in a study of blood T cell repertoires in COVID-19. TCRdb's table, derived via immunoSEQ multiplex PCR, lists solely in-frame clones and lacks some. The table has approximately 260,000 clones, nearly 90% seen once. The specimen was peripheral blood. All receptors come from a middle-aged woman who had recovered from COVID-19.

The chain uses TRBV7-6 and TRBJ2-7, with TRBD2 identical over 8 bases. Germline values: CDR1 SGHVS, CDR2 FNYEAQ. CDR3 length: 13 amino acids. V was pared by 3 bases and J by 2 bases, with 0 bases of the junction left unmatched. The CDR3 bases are TGTGCCAGCAGCTTGCGGGGGGCCTACGAGCAGTACTTC. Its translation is CASSLRGAYEQYF.

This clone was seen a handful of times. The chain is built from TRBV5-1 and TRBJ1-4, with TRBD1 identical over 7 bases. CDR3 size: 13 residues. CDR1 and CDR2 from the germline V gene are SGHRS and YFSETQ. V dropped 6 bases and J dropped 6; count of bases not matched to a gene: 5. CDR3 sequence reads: CASNRGGDEKLFF. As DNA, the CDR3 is TGCGCCAGCAACAGGGGCGGTGATGAAAAACTGTTTTTT.

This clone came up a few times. CDR3 nucleotides: TGCGCCAGCAGTGCGGACAGGTTCGATGGCTACACCTTC. Amino acid sequence: CASSADRFDGYTF. J is TRBJ1-2 and V is TRBV10-1; TRBD1 matches 7 bases. This CDR3 has 13 residues. J gave up 6 bases and V 4 bases, and 5 bases lay outside the gene matches. Germline V CDR1 and CDR2: WNHNN, SYGVQD (reference sequence).

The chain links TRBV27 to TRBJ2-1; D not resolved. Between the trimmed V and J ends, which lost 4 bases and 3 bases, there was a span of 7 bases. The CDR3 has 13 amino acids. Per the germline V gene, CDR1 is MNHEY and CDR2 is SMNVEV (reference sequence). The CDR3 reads CASSSTDYNEQFF. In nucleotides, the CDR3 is TGTGCCAGCAGTTCTACAGACTACAATGAGCAGTTCTTC.

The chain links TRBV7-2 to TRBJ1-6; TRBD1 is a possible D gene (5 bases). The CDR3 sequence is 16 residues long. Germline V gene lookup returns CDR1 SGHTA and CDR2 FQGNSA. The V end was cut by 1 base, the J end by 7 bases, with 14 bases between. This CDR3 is CASSLGFDRGNSPLHF. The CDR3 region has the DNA TGTGCCAGCAGCTTAGGCTTCGACAGAGGAAATTCACCCCTCCACTTT.

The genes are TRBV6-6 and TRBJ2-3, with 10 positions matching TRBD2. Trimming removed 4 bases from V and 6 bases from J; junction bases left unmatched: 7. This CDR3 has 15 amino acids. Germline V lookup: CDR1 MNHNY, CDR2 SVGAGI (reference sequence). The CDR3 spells CASSWEREGWDTQYF. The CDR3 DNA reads TGTGCCAGCAGTTGGGAGCGGGAGGGCTGGGATACGCAGTATTTT.

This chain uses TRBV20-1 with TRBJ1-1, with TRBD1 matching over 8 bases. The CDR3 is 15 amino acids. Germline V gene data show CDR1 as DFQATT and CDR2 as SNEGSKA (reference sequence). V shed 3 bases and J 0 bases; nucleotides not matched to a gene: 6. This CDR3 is CSASTRGRMNTEAFF. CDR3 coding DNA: TGCAGTGCTAGTACCAGGGGGCGGATGAACACTGAAGCTTTCTTT.

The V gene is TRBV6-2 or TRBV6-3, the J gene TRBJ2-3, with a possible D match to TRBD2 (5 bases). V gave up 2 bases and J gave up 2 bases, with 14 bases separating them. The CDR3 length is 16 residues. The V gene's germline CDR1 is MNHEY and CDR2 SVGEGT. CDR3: CASSYGGRRNTDTQYF. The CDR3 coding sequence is TGTGCCAGCAGTTACGGCGGACGGAGGAACACAGATACGCAGTATTTT.

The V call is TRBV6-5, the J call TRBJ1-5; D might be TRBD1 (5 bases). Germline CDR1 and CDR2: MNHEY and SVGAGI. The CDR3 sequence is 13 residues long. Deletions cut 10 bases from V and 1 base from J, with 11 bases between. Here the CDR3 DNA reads TGTGCCACGGGCAGGGTGAGCAATCAGCCCCAGCATTTT. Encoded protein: CATGRVSNQPQHF.

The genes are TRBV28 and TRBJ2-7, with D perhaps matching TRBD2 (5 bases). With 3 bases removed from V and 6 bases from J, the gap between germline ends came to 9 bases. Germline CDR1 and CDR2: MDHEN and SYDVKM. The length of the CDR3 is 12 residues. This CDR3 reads CASSFSGSEQYV. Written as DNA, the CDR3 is TGTGCCAGCAGTTTCTCGGGGAGCGAGCAGTACGTC.

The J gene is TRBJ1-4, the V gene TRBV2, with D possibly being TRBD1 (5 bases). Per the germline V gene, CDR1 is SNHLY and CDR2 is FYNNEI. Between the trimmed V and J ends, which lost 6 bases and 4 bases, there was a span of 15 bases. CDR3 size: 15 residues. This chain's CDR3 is CASRGLGVYNEKLFF. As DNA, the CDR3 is TGTGCCAGCAGGGGTTTAGGGGTCTATAATGAAAAACTGTTTTTT.

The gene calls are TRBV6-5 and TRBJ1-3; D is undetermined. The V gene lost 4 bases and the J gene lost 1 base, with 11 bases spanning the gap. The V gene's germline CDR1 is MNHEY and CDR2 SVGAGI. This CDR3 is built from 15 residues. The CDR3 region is CASSLGLNSGNTIYF. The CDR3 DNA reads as TGTGCCAGCAGTTTAGGACTCAATTCTGGAAACACCATATATTTT.

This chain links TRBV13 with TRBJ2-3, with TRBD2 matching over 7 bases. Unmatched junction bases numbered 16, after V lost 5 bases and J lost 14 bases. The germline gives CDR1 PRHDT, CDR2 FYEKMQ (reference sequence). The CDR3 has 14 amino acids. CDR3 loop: CASSLRLAFTRMYF. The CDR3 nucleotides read TGTGCCAGCAGCCTCAGACTAGCTTTTACCAGGATGTATTTT.

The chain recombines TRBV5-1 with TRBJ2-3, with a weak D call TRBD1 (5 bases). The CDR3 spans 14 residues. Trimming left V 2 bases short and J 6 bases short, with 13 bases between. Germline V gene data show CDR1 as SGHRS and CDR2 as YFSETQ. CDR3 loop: CASSFQGMGDTQYF. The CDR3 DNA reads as TGCGCCAGCAGCTTTCAGGGTATGGGTGATACGCAGTATTTT.

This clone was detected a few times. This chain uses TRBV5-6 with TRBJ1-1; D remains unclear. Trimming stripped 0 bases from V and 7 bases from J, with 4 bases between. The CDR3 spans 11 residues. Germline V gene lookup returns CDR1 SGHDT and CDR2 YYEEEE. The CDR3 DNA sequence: TGTGCCAGCAGCTTGGAGCTTGAAGCTTTCTTT. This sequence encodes CASSLELEAFF.

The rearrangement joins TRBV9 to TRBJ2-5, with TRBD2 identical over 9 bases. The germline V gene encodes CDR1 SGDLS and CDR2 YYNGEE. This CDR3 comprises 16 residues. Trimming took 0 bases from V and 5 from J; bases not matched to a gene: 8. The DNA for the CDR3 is TGTGCCAGCAGCGTAGGTTTAGCGGGAGTGGGGGAGACCCAGTACTTC. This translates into CASSVGLAGVGETQYF.

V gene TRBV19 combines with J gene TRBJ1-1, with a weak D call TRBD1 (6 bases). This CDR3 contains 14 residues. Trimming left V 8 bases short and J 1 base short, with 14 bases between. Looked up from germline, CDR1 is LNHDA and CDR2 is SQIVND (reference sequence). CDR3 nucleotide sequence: TGTGCCAGTGTAAACAGGGACGGGAACACTGAAGCTTTCTTT. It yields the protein CASVNRDGNTEAFF.

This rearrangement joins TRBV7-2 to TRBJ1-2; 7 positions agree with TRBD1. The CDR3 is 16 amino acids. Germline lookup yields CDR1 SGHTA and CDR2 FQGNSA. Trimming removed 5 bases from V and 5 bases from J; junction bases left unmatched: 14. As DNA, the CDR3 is TGTGCCAGCAGCCCGACAGATTTGACAGGGTGGTATGGCTACACCTTC. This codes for CASSPTDLTGWYGYTF. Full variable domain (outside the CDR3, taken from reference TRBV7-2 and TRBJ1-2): GAGVSQSPSNKVTEKGKDVELRCDPISGHTALYWYRQSLGQGLEFLIYFQGNSAPDKSGLPSDRFSAERTGGSVSTLTIQRTQQEDSAVYLCASSPTDLTGWYGYTFGSGTRLTVV.

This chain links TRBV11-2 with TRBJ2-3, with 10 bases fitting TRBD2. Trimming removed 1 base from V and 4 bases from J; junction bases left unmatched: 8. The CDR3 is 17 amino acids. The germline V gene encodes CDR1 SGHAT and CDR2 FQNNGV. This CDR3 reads CASSLGASGRLADTQYF. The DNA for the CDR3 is TGTGCCAGCAGCTTAGGGGCTAGCGGGAGATTAGCAGATACGCAGTATTTT.

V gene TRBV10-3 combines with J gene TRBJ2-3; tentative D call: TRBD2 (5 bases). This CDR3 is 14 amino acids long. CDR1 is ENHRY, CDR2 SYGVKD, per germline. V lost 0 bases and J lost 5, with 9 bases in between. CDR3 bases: TGTGCCATCAGTGAGTCGACGGGGAAAGATACGCAGTATTTT. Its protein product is CAISESTGKDTQYF.

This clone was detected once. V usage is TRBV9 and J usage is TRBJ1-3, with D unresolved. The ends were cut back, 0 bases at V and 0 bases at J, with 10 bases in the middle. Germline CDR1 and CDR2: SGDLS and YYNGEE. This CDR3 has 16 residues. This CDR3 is CASSVEPEASGNTIYF. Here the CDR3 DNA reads TGTGCCAGCAGCGTAGAGCCAGAGGCCTCTGGAAACACCATATATTTT.

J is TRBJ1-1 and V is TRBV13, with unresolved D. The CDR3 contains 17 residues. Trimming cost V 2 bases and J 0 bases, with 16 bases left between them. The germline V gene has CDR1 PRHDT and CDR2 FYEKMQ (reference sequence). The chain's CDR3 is CASSLMSLWELNTEAFF. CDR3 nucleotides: TGTGCCAGCAGCTTAATGTCTCTGTGGGAGCTGAACACTGAAGCTTTCTTT.

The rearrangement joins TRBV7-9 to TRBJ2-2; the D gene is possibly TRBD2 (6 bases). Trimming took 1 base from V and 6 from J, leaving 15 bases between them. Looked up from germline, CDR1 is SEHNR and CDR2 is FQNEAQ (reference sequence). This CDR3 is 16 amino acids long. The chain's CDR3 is CASSLDGGGLPGELFF. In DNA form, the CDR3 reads TGTGCCAGCAGCTTAGATGGGGGAGGCCTCCCCGGGGAGCTGTTTTTT. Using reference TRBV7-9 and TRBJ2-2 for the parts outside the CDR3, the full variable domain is DTGVSQNPRHKITKRGQNVTFRCDPISEHNRLYWYRQTLGQGPEFLTYFQNEAQLEKSRLLSDRFSAERPKGSFSTLEIQRTEQGDSAMYLCASSLDGGGLPGELFFGEGSRLTVL.

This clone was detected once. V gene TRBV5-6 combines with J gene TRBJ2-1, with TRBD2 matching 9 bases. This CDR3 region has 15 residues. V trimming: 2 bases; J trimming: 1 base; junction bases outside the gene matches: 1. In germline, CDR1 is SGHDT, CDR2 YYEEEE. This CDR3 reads CASSFSGGSYNEQFF. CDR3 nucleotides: TGTGCCAGCAGCTTCAGCGGGGGGTCCTACAATGAGCAGTTCTTC.

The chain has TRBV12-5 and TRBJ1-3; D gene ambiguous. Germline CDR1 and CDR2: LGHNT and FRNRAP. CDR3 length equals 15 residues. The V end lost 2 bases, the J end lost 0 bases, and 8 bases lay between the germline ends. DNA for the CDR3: TGTGCTAGTGGTTTGATACAGTTCTCTGGAAACACCATATATTTT. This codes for CASGLIQFSGNTIYF.

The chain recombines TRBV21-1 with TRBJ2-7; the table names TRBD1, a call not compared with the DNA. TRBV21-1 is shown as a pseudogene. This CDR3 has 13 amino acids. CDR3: CASRGHVSYEQYV. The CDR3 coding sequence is TGTGCCAGCAGAGGACACGTTTCCTACGAGCAGTACGTC.

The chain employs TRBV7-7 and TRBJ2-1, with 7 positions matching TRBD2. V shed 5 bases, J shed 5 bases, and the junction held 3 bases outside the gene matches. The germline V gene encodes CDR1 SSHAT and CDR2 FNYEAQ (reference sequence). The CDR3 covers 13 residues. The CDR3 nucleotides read TGTGCCAGCAGCCCCGGACTAGACAATGAGCAGTTCTTC. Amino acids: CASSPGLDNEQFF.